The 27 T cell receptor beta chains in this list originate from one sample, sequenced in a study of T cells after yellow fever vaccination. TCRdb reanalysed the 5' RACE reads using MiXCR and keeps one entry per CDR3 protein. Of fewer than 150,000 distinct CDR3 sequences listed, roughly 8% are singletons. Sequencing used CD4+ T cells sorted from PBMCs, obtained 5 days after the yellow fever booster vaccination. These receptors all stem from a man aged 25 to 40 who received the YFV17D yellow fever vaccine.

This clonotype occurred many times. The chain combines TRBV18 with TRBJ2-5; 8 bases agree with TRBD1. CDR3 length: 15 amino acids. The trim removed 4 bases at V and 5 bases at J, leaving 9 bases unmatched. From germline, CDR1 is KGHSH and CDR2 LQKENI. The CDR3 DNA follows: TGTGCCAGCTCACTTGGACAGGGAGGCATGGAGACCCAGTACTTC. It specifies CASSLGQGGMETQYF.

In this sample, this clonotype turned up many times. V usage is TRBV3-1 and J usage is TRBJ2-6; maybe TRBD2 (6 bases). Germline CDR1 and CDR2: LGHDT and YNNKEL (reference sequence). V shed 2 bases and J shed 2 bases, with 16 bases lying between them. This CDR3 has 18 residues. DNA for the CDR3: TGTGCCAGCAGCCAATCCTTTGCGGGGACTGCTGGGGCCAACGTCCTGACTTTC. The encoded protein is CASSQSFAGTAGANVLTF.

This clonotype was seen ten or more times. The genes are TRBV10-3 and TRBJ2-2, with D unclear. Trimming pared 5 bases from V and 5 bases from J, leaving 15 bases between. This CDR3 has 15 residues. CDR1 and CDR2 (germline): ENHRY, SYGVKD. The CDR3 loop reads CAISRREGATGELFF. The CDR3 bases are TGTGCCATCAGTAGAAGAGAAGGTGCGACCGGGGAGCTGTTTTTT.

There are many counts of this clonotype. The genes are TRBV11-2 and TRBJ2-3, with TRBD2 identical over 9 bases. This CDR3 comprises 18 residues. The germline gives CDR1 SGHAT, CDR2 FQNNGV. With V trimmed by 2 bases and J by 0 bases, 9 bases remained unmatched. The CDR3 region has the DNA TGTGCCAGCAGCTTAATAGGCAGCGGGGGGTCTAGCACAGATACGCAGTATTTT. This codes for CASSLIGSGGSSTDTQYF. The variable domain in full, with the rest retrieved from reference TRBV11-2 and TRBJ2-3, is EAGVAQSPRYKIIEKRQSVAFWCNPISGHATLYWYQQILGQGPKLLIQFQNNGVVDDSQLPKDRFSAERLKGVDSTLKIQPAKLEDSAVYLCASSLIGSGGSSTDTQYFGPGTRLTVL.

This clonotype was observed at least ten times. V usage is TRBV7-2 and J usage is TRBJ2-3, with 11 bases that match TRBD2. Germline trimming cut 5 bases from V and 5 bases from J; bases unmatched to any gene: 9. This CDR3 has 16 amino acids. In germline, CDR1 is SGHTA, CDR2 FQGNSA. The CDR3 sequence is CASSTRLAGSLDTQYF. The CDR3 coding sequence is TGTGCCAGCAGCACCAGACTAGCGGGGAGTCTAGATACGCAGTATTTT. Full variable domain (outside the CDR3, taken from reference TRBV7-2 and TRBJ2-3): GAGVSQSPSNKVTEKGKDVELRCDPISGHTALYWYRQSLGQGLEFLIYFQGNSAPDKSGLPSDRFSAERTGGSVSTLTIQRTQQEDSAVYLCASSTRLAGSLDTQYFGPGTRLTVL.

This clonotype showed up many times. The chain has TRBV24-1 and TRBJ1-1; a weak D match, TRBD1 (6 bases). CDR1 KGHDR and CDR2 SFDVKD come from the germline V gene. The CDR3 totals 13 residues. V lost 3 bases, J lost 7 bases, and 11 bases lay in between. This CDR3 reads CATSDPQGIEAFF. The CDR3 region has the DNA TGTGCCACCAGTGATCCACAGGGCATTGAAGCTTTCTTT.

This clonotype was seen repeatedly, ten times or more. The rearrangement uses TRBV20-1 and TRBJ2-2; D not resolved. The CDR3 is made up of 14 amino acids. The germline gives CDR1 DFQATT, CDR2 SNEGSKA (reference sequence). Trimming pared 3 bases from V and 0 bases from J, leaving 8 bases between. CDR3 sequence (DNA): TGCAGTGCTAGGGGTCGGTCGAACACCGGGGAGCTGTTTTTT. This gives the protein CSARGRSNTGELFF.

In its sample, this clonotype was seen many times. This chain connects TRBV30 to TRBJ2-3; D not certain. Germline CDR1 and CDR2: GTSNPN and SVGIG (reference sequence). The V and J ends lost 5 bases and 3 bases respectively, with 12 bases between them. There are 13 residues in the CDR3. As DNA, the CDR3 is TGTGCCTGGGCGCCCCGCATAACAGATACGCAGTATTTT. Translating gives CAWAPRITDTQYF.

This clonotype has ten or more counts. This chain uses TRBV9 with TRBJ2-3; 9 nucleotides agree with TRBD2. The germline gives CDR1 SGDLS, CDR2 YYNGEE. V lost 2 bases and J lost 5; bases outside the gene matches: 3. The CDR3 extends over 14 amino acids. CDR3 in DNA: TGTGCCAGCAGCGTGAGCGGGAGGAAAGATACGCAGTATTTT. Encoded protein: CASSVSGRKDTQYF. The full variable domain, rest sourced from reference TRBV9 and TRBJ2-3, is DSGVTQTPKHLITATGQRVTLRCSPRSGDLSVYWYQQSLDQGLQFLIQYYNGEERAKGNILERFSAQQFPDLHSELNLSSLELGDSALYFCASSVSGRKDTQYFGPGTRLTVL.

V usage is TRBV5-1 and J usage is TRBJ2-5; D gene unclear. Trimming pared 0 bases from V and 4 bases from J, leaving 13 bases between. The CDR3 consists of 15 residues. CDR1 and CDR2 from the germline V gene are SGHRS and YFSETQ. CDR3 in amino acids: CASSLVPGMVETQYF. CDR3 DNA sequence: TGCGCCAGCAGCTTGGTACCGGGTATGGTAGAGACCCAGTACTTC.

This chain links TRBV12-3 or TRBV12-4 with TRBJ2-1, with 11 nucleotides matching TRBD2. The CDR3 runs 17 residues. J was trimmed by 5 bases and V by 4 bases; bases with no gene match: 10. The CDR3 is CASSSPHRLAGHNEQFF. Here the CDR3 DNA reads TGTGCCAGCAGTTCCCCACACCGACTAGCGGGACACAATGAGCAGTTCTTC.

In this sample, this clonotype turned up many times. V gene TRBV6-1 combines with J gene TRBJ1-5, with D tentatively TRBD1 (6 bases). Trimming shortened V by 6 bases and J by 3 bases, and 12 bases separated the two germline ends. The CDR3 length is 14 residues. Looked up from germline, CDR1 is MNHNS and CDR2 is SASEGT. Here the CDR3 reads CASRSGQNNQPQHF. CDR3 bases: TGTGCCAGCAGAAGCGGACAGAACAATCAGCCCCAGCATTTT.

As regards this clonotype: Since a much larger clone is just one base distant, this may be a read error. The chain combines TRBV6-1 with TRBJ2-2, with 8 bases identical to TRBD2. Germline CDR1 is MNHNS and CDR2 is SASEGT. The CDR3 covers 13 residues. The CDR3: CARSEAGAGELFF. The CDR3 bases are TGTGCCAGAAGTGAAGCGGGGGCCGGGGAGCTGTTTTTT.

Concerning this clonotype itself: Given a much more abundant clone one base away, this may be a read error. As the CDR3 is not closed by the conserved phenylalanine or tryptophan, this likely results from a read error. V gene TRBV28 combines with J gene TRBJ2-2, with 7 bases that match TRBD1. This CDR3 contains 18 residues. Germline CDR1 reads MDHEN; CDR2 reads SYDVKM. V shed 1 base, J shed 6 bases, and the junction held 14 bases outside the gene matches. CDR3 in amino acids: CASSLFRSGTVFPGELFS. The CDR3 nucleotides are TGTGCCAGCAGTTTATTCAGGTCCGGGACAGTCTTTCCCGGGGAGCTGTTTTCT.

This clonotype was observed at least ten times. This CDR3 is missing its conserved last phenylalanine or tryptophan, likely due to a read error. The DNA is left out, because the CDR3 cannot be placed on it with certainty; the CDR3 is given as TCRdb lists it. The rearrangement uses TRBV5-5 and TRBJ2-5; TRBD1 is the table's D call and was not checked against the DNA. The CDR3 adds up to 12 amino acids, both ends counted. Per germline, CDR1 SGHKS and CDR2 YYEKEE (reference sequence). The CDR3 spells CASSLGASTGSL.

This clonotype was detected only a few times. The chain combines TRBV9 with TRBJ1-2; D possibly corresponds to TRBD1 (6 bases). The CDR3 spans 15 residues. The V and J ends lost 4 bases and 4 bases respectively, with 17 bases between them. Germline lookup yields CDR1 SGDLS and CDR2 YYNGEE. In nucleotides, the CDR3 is TGTGCCAGCAGCCCCCTTTCGGGCAGGGGCTATGGCTACACCTTC. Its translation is CASSPLSGRGYGYTF.

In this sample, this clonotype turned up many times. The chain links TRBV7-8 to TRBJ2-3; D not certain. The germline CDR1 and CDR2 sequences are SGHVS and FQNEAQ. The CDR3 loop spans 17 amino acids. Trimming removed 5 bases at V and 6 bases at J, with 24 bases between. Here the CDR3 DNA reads TGTGCCAGCAGCCCAGGAGCATTAGTAGCTCCTACGGATACGCAGTATTTT. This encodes CASSPGALVAPTDTQYF.

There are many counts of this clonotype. The CDR3 DNA is TGTGCTAGTAGTGCAGGGAATTACAATGAGCAGTTCTTC. It encodes CASSAGNYNEQFF. The rearrangement links TRBV7-7 to TRBJ2-1; a possible D gene is TRBD1 (5 bases). Germline V gene data show CDR1 as SSHAT and CDR2 as FNYEAQ (reference sequence). This CDR3 is built from 13 residues.

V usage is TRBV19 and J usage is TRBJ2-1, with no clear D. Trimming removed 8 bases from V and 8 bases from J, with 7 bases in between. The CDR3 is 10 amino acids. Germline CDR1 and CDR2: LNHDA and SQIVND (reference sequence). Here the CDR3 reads CASGRYEQFF. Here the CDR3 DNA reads TGTGCCAGTGGTCGGTATGAGCAGTTCTTC.

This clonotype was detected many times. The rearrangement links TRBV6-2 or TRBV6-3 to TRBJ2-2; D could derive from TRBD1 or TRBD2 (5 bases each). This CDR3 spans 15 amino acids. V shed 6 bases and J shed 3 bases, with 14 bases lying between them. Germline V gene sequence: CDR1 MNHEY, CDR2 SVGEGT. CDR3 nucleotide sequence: TGTGCCAGCAGCCCCGGGATAGGGGACACCGGGGAGCTGTTTTTT. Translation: CASSPGIGDTGELFF.

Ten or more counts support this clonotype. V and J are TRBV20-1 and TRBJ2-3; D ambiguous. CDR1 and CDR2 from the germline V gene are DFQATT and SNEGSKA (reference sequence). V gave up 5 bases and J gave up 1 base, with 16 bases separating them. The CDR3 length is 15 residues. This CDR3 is CSAGDRSRGTDTQYF. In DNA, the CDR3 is TGCAGTGCTGGCGATAGGAGTCGTGGCACAGATACGCAGTATTTT.

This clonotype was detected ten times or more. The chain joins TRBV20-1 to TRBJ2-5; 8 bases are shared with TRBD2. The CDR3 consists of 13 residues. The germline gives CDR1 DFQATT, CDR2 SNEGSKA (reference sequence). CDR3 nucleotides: TGCAGCCTTAGCGGGGTGGGGATGGAGACCCAGTACTTC. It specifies CSLSGVGMETQYF.

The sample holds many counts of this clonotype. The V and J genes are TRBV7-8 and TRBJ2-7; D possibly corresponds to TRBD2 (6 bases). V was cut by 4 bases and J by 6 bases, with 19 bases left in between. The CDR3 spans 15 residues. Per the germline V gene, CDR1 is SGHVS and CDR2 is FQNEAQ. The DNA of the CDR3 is TGTGCCAGCAGCTCCGAAGGGCCGAAGGGAGGCGAGCAGTACTTC. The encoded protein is CASSSEGPKGGEQYF.

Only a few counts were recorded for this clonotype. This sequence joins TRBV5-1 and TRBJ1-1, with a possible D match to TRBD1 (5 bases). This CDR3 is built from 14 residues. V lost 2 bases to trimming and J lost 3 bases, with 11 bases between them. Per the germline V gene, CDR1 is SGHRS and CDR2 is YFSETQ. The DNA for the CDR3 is TGCGCCAGCAGCTTTACGGGGGTCGACACTGAAGCTTTCTTT. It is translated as CASSFTGVDTEAFF.

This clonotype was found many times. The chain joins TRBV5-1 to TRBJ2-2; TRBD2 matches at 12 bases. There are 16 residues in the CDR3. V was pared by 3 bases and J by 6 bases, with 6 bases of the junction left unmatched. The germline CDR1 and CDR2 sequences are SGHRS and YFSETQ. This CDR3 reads CASSYRLAGEAGELFF. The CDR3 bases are TGCGCCAGCAGCTACCGACTAGCGGGAGAGGCCGGGGAGCTGTTTTTT.

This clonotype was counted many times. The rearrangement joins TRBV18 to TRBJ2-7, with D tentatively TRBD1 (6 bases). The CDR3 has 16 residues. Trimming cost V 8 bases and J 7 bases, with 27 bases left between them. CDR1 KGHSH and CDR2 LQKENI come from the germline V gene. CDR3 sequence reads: CASPTQGLDGPEEQYF. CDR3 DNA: TGTGCCAGCCCGACACAGGGATTGGATGGCCCAGAGGAGCAGTACTTC. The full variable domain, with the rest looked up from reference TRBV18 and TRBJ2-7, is NAGVMQNPRHLVRRRGQEARLRCSPMKGHSHVYWYRQLPEEGLKFMVYLQKENIIDESGMPKERFSAEFPKEGPSILRIQQVVRGDSAAYFCASPTQGLDGPEEQYFGPGTRLTVT.

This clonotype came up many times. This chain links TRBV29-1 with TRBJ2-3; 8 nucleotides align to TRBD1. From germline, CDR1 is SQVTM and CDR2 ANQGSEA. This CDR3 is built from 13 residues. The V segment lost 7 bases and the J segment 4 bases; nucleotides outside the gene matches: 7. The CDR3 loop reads CSGTGLGSDTQYF. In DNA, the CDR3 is TGCAGCGGGACAGGGCTGGGGTCAGATACGCAGTATTTT.